This TCR beta chain was captured in a study of T cell responses to AZD1222 COVID-19 vaccine. This CDR3 has 12 residues. The germline gives CDR1 MGHDK, CDR2 SYGVNS. Trimming shortened V by 3 bases and J by 6 bases, and 8 bases separated the two germline ends. Findings and caveats of the study: The span of vaccine-associated CD4 TCRs extended across spike, with dominance at 160-218 and 743-854.

The data were produced by immunoSEQ multiplex PCR, yet TCRdb's version contains in-frame clones alone and is incomplete. The repertoire holds tens of thousands of clones, approximately 91% seen once, with roughly 7.3% in the top ten. Worth noting for this clone: Its matching antigen is unknown.

The chain uses TRBV25-1 and TRBJ1-2; D is ambiguous. Sequences were derived from peripheral blood, sampled on day 0 of AZD1222 vaccination. This clonotype was sampled from an adult in good health. CDR3 DNA: TGTGCCAGCAGTGATCTAACGGATGGCTACACCTTC. Its translation is CASSDLTDGYTF.